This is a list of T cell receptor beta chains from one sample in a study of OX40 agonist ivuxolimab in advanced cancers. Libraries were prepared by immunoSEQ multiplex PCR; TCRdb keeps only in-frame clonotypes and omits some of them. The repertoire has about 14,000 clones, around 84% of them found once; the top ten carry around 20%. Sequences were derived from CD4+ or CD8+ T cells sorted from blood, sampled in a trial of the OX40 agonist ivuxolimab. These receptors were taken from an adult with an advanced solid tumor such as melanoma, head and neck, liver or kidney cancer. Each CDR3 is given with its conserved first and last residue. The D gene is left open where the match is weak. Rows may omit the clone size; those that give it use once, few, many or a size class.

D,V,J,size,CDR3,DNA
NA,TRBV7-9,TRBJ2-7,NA,CASSLALSEQYF,TGTGCCAGCAGCTTAGCGCTCTCCGAGCAGTACTTC
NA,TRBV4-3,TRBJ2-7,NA,CASSQEFGYEQYF,TGCGCCAGCAGCCAAGAATTTGGCTACGAGCAGTACTTC
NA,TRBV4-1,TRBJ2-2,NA,CASSQQVNTGELFF,TGCGCCAGCAGCCAACAGGTGAACACCGGGGAGCTGTTTTTT
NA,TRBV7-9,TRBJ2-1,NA,CASSLLDYNEQFF,TGTGCCAGCAGCTTACTCGATTACAATGAGCAGTTCTTC
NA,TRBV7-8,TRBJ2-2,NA,CASSLARRGPGELFF,TGTGCCAGCAGCTTAGCGCGCAGGGGCCCCGGGGAGCTGTTTTTT
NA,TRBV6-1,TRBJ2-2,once,CASSEGHTGELFF,TGTGCCAGCAGTGAGGGACACACCGGGGAGCTGTTTTTT
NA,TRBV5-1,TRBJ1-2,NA,CASSLWRMGDGYTF,TGCGCCAGCAGCTTGTGGAGGATGGGGGATGGCTACACCTTC
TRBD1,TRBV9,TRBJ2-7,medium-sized,CASSATGTSYEQYF,TGTGCCAGCAGCGCGACAGGGACCTCCTACGAGCAGTACTTC
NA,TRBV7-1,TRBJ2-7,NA,CASSEEGYSYEQYF,TGTGCCAGCAGCGAGGAGGGGTACTCCTACGAGCAGTACTTC
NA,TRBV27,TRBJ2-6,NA,CASRLATGANVLTF,TGTGCCAGCAGACTAGCTACTGGGGCCAACGTCCTGACTTTC
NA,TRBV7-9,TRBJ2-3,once,CASSPGQFSTDTQYF,TGTGCCAGCAGCCCCGGACAGTTTAGCACAGATACGCAGTATTTT
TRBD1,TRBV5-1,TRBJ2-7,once,CASSAPGQGLYEQYF,TGCGCCAGCAGCGCACCGGGACAGGGGCTCTACGAGCAGTACTTC
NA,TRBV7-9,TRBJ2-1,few,CASSLAGEASEQFF,TGTGCCAGCAGCTTAGCAGGGGAGGCCAGTGAGCAGTTCTTC
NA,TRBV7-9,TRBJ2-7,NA,CASSLVGLSKNEQYF,TGTGCCAGCAGCTTAGTGGGCCTATCAAAGAACGAGCAGTACTTC
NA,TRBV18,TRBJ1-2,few,CASSPGTGAEGYTF,TGTGCCAGCTCACCAGGGACGGGAGCGGAGGGCTACACCTTC
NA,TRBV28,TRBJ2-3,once,CASRPGTPDPTQYF,TGTGCCAGCAGACCTGGGACCCCAGATCCTACGCAGTATTTT
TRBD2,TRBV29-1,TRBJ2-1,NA,CSVDFAGGNEQFF,TGCAGCGTTGACTTCGCGGGAGGCAATGAGCAGTTCTTC
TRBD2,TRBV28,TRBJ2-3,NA,CASSPVPRTSGRPGTDTQYF,TGTGCCAGCAGTCCCGTCCCCCGGACTAGCGGGAGACCGGGGACAGATACGCAGTATTTT
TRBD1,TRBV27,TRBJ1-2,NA,CASSYSGTGGPYGYTF,TGTGCCAGCAGCTACTCCGGGACAGGGGGCCCCTATGGCTACACCTTC
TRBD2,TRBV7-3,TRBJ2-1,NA,CASSLSGSIYNEQFF,TGTGCCAGCAGCTTAAGCGGGAGTATCTACAATGAGCAGTTCTTC
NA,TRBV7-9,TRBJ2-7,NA,CASSLQRTGNYEQYF,TGCGCCAGCAGCCTACAGCGGACGGGCAACTACGAGCAGTACTTC
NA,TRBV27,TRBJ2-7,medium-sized,CASGASYEQYF,TGTGCCAGCGGGGCCTCCTACGAGCAGTACTTC
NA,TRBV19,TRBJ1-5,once,CASSIGTNSNQPQHF,TGTGCCAGTAGTATTGGGACAAATAGCAATCAGCCCCAGCATTTT
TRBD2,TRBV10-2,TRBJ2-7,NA,CASSSSSGRSYEQYF,TGCGCCAGCAGCAGTTCTAGCGGGAGGTCCTACGAGCAGTACTTC
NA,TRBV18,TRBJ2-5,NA,CASSPPTWGEETQYF,TGTGCCAGCTCACCCCCGACGTGGGGGGAAGAGACCCAGTACTTC
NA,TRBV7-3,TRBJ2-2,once,CASSIYPGELFF,TGTGCCAGCAGCATATACCCCGGGGAGCTGTTTTTT
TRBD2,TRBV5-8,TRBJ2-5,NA,CASSHLAGEYF,TGTGCCAGCAGCCATCTAGCGGGAGAGTACTTC
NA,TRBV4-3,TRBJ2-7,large,CASSQQRTGSYEQYF,TGCGCCAGCAGCCAACAAAGGACTGGCTCCTACGAGCAGTACTTC
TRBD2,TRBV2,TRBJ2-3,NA,CASSEAGLAGGTDTQYF,TGTGCCAGCAGTGAAGCTGGACTAGCGGGAGGGACAGATACGCAGTATTTT
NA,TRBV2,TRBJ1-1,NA,CASSDKNGGPEAFF,TGTGCCAGCAGTGATAAGAATGGGGGCCCCGAAGCTTTCTTT
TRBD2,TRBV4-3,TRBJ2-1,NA,CASSTSSGGVDEQFF,TGCGCCAGCAGCACCTCTAGCGGTGGGGTAGATGAGCAGTTCTTC
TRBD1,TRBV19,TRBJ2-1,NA,CASSLRDRFKIEQFF,TGTGCCAGTAGTCTCCGGGACAGGTTCAAGATTGAGCAGTTCTTC
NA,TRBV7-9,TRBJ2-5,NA,CASSSREGKSQETQYF,TGTGCCAGCAGCTCCAGAGAGGGGAAATCTCAAGAGACCCAGTACTTC
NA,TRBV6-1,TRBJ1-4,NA,CASSEALAQRTGEKLFF,TGTGCCAGCAGTGAAGCGCTCGCGCAGCGGACCGGTGAAAAACTGTTTTTT
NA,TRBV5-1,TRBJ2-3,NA,CASSWGEVPYTDTQYF,TGCGCCAGCAGCTGGGGGGAGGTTCCTTACACAGATACGCAGTATTTT
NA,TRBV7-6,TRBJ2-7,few,CASSLGGAPSYEQYF,TGTGCCAGCAGCTTAGGTGGAGCCCCTAGCTACGAGCAGTACTTC
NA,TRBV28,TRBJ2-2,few,CASSLDYSIAGELFF,TGTGCCAGCAGTTTGGACTACTCTATCGCCGGGGAGCTGTTTTTT
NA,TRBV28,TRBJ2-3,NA,CASSLSSNTDTQYF,TGTGCCAGCAGTTTATCTTCTAACACAGATACGCAGTATTTT
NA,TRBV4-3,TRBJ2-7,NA,CASSQVFTFGGGGKEQYF,TGCGCCAGCAGCCAAGTCTTTACGTTTGGGGGAGGGGGCAAGGAGCAGTACTTC
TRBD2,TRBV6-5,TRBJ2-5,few,CASSYTSGTPETQYF,TGTGCCAGCAGTTACACTAGCGGGACGCCTGAGACCCAGTACTTC
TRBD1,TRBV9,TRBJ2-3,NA,CASSGSGTGADTQYF,TGTGCCAGCAGCGGCTCCGGGACAGGGGCAGATACGCAGTATTTT
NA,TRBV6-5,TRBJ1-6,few,CASSYATDTGSALHF,TGTGCCAGCAGTTACGCCACGGACACAGGGTCGGCCCTCCACTTT
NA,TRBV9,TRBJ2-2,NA,CASSARTSGELFF,TGTGCCAGCAGCGCCAGGACTTCCGGGGAGCTGTTTTTT
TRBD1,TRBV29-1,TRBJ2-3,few,CSLRDRDTDTQYF,TGCAGCCTCCGGGACAGGGACACAGATACGCAGTATTTT
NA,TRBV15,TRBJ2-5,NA,CATSSRNLGTDETQYF,TGTGCCACCAGCAGCCGTAATCTAGGAACCGATGAGACCCAGTACTTC
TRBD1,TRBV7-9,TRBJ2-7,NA,CAGTGTGSYEQYF,TGTGCCGGAACCGGGACAGGATCCTACGAGCAGTACTTC
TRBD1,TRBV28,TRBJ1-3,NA,CASSPNRGRLGNTIYF,TGTGCCAGCAGTCCGAACAGGGGGCGTCTGGGAAACACCATATATTTT
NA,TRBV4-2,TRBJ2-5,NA,CASSQDGRGGSETQYF,TGTGCCAGCAGCCAAGACGGGCGGGGAGGTTCGGAGACCCAGTACTTC